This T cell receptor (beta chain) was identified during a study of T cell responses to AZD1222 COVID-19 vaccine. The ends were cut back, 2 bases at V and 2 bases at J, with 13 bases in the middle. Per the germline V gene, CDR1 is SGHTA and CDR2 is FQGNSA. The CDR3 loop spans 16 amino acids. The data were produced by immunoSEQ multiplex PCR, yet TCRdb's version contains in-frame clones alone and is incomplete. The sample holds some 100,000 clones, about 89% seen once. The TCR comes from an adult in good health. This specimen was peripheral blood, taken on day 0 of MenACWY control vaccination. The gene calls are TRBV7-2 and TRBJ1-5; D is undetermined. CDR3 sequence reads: CASSLRPGSGNQPQHF. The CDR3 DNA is TGTGCCAGCAGCTTACGGCCCGGTTCGGGCAATCAGCCCCAGCATTTT.